Here is one T cell receptor (beta chain) with its context. Data came from immunoSEQ multiplex PCR; TCRdb stores just in-frame clones and leaves some out. The repertoire has approximately 30,000 clones, 80% to 95% of them found once; the top ten carry 2.2%. At study entry, adolescents had tuberculin skin tests and IGRA screening. CDR1 is LNHDA, CDR2 SQIVND, per germline (reference sequence). The CDR3 spans 12 residues. V was trimmed by 1 base and J by 7 bases, leaving 4 bases between them. The sample belongs to a study of T cells in tuberculosis. The TCR originated in a donor between 5 and 29 years old with latent tuberculosis or without tuberculosis infection. Sample: PBMCs. This chain links TRBV19 with TRBJ2-2; D is uncertain. The CDR3 bases are TGTGCCAGTAGTATAGTTATCGGGGAGCTGTTTTTT. Translating it yields CASSIVIGELFF.